Listed below are T cell receptor beta chains from one sample, sequenced in a study of CD8+ T cells in alopecia areata. Libraries were prepared by immunoSEQ multiplex PCR; TCRdb keeps only in-frame clonotypes and omits some of them. The sample includes 85,000 to 95,000 clones, just over 70% of them seen just once. Sequenced here: CD8+ T cells sorted from blood, sampled at approximately week 44, from a patient treated with tofacitinib. The receptor set was obtained from a human donor with alopecia areata. The CDR3 runs from the conserved cysteine through the conserved F or W. A D gene is named only where the DNA matches it firmly. Some rows have no size entry. The others give once, few or many, or a class for an expanded clone.

clone_size: NA
j_call: TRBJ2-7
v_call: TRBV9
d_call: TRBD1
cdr3_aa: CASSPGGDSYEQYF
cdr3_nt: TGTGCCAGCAGCCCAGGGGGCGACTCCTACGAGCAGTACTTC

clone_size: NA
j_call: TRBJ2-2
v_call: TRBV7-3
d_call: TRBD2
cdr3_aa: CASSFSSGGNTGELFF
cdr3_nt: TGTGCCAGCAGCTTTTCTAGCGGGGGGAACACCGGGGAGCTGTTTTTT

clone_size: NA
j_call: TRBJ2-4
v_call: TRBV7-9
d_call: TRBD2
cdr3_aa: CASSLGGGGQYF
cdr3_nt: TGTGCCAGCAGCTTAGGCGGGGGTGGACAGTACTTC

clone_size: NA
j_call: TRBJ1-2
v_call: TRBV4-3
d_call: TRBD1
cdr3_aa: CASSQEWGQSYGYTF
cdr3_nt: TGCGCCAGCAGCCAAGAATGGGGACAGAGCTATGGCTACACCTTC

clone_size: NA
j_call: TRBJ1-1
v_call: TRBV4-3
d_call: NA
cdr3_aa: CASSQDHVNYGGLNTEAFF
cdr3_nt: TGCGCCAGCAGCCAAGACCACGTAAATTATGGCGGCCTGAACACTGAAGCTTTCTTT

clone_size: NA
j_call: TRBJ2-2
v_call: TRBV12-5
d_call: NA
cdr3_aa: CASGTTGELFF
cdr3_nt: TGTGCTAGTGGTACCACCGGGGAGCTGTTTTTT

clone_size: few
j_call: TRBJ2-7
v_call: TRBV29-1
d_call: NA
cdr3_aa: CSVEDLQGSSYEQYF
cdr3_nt: TGCAGCGTTGAAGATCTTCAAGGGTCCTCCTACGAGCAGTACTTC

clone_size: few
j_call: TRBJ2-7
v_call: TRBV29-1
d_call: NA
cdr3_aa: CSVDHGGLGQYF
cdr3_nt: TGCAGCGTTGATCATGGGGGGCTGGGGCAGTACTTC

clone_size: NA
j_call: TRBJ2-7
v_call: TRBV13
d_call: TRBD2
cdr3_aa: CASSSQTGGEQYF
cdr3_nt: TGTGCCAGCAGCTCCCAGACGGGGGGCGAGCAGTACTTC

clone_size: NA
j_call: TRBJ2-7
v_call: TRBV14
d_call: TRBD1
cdr3_aa: CASSQDRGYEQYF
cdr3_nt: TGTGCCAGCAGCCAGGACAGGGGATACGAGCAGTACTTC

clone_size: NA
j_call: TRBJ2-2
v_call: TRBV7-2
d_call: NA
cdr3_aa: CASSSSNSDTYTGELFF
cdr3_nt: TGTGCCAGCAGCTCCTCTAACTCGGACACGTACACCGGGGAGCTGTTTTTT

clone_size: NA
j_call: TRBJ1-5
v_call: TRBV2
d_call: NA
cdr3_aa: CASSVSPGSNQPQHF
cdr3_nt: TGTGCCAGCAGCGTTTCCCCCGGCAGCAATCAGCCCCAGCATTTT

clone_size: few
j_call: TRBJ1-2
v_call: TRBV6-1
d_call: NA
cdr3_aa: CASSELGATEGYTF
cdr3_nt: TGTGCCAGCAGTGAGCTCGGAGCCACCGAGGGCTACACCTTC

clone_size: NA
j_call: TRBJ1-2
v_call: TRBV12-5
d_call: NA
cdr3_aa: CASGSRGEGYGYTF
cdr3_nt: TGTGCTAGTGGTTCAAGGGGTGAAGGATATGGCTACACCTTC

clone_size: NA
j_call: TRBJ1-2
v_call: TRBV4-3
d_call: TRBD1
cdr3_aa: CASSHRTVTGHGYTF
cdr3_nt: TGCGCCAGCAGCCACCGTACTGTGACAGGGCATGGCTACACCTTC

clone_size: NA
j_call: TRBJ1-1
v_call: TRBV4-1
d_call: NA
cdr3_aa: CASGEGNTEAFF
cdr3_nt: TGCGCCAGCGGGGAAGGGAACACTGAAGCTTTCTTT

clone_size: NA
j_call: TRBJ2-7
v_call: TRBV10-3
d_call: TRBD2
cdr3_aa: CAISETGAGGLLYEQYF
cdr3_nt: TGTGCCATCAGTGAGACCGGAGCGGGGGGCCTACTCTACGAGCAGTACTTC

clone_size: NA
j_call: TRBJ1-1
v_call: TRBV30
d_call: NA
cdr3_aa: CAWSDLGVEAFF
cdr3_nt: TGTGCCTGGAGTGACCTGGGGGTTGAAGCTTTCTTT

clone_size: NA
j_call: TRBJ2-2
v_call: TRBV30
d_call: TRBD1
cdr3_aa: CAWSTNRGRVNTGELFF
cdr3_nt: TGTGCCTGGAGTACCAATAGGGGGCGAGTTAACACCGGGGAGCTGTTTTTT

clone_size: NA
j_call: TRBJ1-2
v_call: TRBV29-1
d_call: TRBD1
cdr3_aa: CSVEDRDRAAGYTF
cdr3_nt: TGCAGCGTTGAAGATCGGGACAGGGCGGCTGGCTACACCTTC

clone_size: NA
j_call: TRBJ2-5
v_call: TRBV2
d_call: TRBD1
cdr3_aa: CACWTGGEETQYF
cdr3_nt: TGTGCCTGCTGGACAGGAGGAGAAGAGACCCAGTACTTC

clone_size: NA
j_call: TRBJ1-2
v_call: TRBV6-5
d_call: TRBD1
cdr3_aa: CASSSPRTGLNYGYTF
cdr3_nt: TGTGCCAGCAGTTCCCCCAGGACAGGGTTAAACTATGGCTACACCTTC

clone_size: NA
j_call: TRBJ1-2
v_call: TRBV7-9
d_call: NA
cdr3_aa: CASSLLVRTNYGYTF
cdr3_nt: TGTGCCAGCAGCTTACTCGTAAGGACTAACTATGGCTACACCTTC

clone_size: NA
j_call: TRBJ2-1
v_call: TRBV5-4
d_call: TRBD2
cdr3_aa: CASSRTSGGAIEQFF
cdr3_nt: TGTGCCAGCAGCCGTACTAGCGGGGGGGCCATTGAGCAGTTCTTC

clone_size: NA
j_call: TRBJ1-5
v_call: TRBV10-3
d_call: TRBD1
cdr3_aa: CAISEGGQTNLGGNSNQPQHF
cdr3_nt: TGTGCCATCAGCGAGGGGGGACAGACAAATTTGGGTGGAAATAGCAATCAGCCCCAGCATTTT

clone_size: NA
j_call: TRBJ1-2
v_call: TRBV4-3
d_call: NA
cdr3_aa: CASRSGVSVGYGYTF
cdr3_nt: TGCGCCAGCAGGAGTGGTGTCTCCGTGGGCTATGGCTACACCTTC

clone_size: NA
j_call: TRBJ1-2
v_call: TRBV9
d_call: NA
cdr3_aa: CASSVPHTF
cdr3_nt: TGTGCCAGCAGCGTACCCCACACCTTC

clone_size: NA
j_call: TRBJ2-2
v_call: TRBV7-9
d_call: TRBD1
cdr3_aa: CASSSQDRGRTGELFF
cdr3_nt: TGTGCCAGCAGCTCCCAGGACAGGGGGAGAACCGGGGAGCTGTTTTTT

clone_size: NA
j_call: TRBJ2-7
v_call: TRBV14
d_call: TRBD2
cdr3_aa: CASSQASGGYEQYF
cdr3_nt: TGTGCCAGCAGCCAGGCCAGCGGGGGCTACGAGCAGTACTTC